This T cell receptor (beta chain) was identified during a study of shared clonotypes between healthy human individuals. General study findings and limits: What naive subsets generally showed was a larger estimated richness than memory subsets showed. Investigators expected sequencing depth to affect clonotype sharing among donors.

All participating donors were Caucasian adults from Nashville, Tennessee. This clone was observed a single time. The antigen remains unidentified. The CDR3 loop spans 14 amino acids. Per the germline V gene, CDR1 is LNHDA and CDR2 is SQIVND (reference sequence). Unmatched junction bases numbered 5, after V lost 4 bases and J lost 3 bases. Clones were sequenced by immunoSEQ multiplex PCR, and TCRdb holds only the in-frame ones, with some missing. This sample has approximately 100,000 clones; about two thirds occur once, and the top ten carry 45%. This receptor was obtained from a man aged 30 to 45 in good health. The V and J genes are TRBV19 and TRBJ2-7, with 8 bases identical to TRBD2. The source material was memory CD8+ T cells sorted from blood. Noted subset: CD45RO+ cells pooled with CCR7-negative TemRA cells. CDR3 DNA: TGTGCCAGTAGTAGGAGCGGGAGCATCTACGAGCAGTACTTC. Translating it yields CASSRSGSIYEQYF. The full variable domain, with the rest looked up from reference TRBV19 and TRBJ2-7, is DGGITQSPKYLFRKEGQNVTLSCEQNLNHDAMYWYRQDPGQGLRLIYYSQIVNDFQKGDIAEGYSVSREKKESFPLTVTSAQKNPTAFYLCASSRSGSIYEQYFGPGTRLTVT.